This T cell receptor (beta chain) was recovered during a study of identical twins. This clonotype was seen repeatedly, ten times or more. Its antigen is not known. A universal primer site arose from template switching, and cDNA bore unique molecular identifiers. TCRdb independently ran MiXCR on the 5' RACE reads; one entry per CDR3 protein. The table shows about 240,000 distinct CDR3 sequences, with approximately 7.3% occurring only once. Germline lookup yields CDR1 SQVTM and CDR2 ANQGSEA. Trimming pared 4 bases from V and 2 bases from J, leaving 9 bases between. The CDR3 sequence is 13 residues long. General study points: The study drew conclusions from cross-sectional statistical analysis, not from following the same donors.

These data are also associated with another study on yellow fever vaccine responses in identical twins.

The chain links TRBV29-1 to TRBJ2-1; no clear D gene. Sequencing used CD8+ T cells sorted from blood. The TCR sequence derives from a woman under 30 in good health. The CDR3 is CSVGDAAYNEQFF. CDR3 DNA sequence: TGCAGCGTTGGGGATGCAGCCTACAATGAGCAGTTCTTC.